This TCR beta chain came from a study of blood T cell repertoires in COVID-19. Study-wide context: COVID-19 samples, acute and convalescent, were from the United States, Italy and Spain. T cells, B-cell-depleted T cells, or PBMCs provided the cDNA or gDNA that served as material.

In the original processing: Amplification of reference gene primers was used by the study to estimate nucleated cell counts. The assay was immunoSEQ multiplex PCR, and TCRdb's table has in-frame clones only and misses some. V and J calls and clone size follow that table, whereas D and trimming were derived from the DNA. The sample lists about 130,000 clones, around 81% seen once, with around 4.1% in the top ten. V lost 4 bases and J lost 5, with 16 bases in between. Germline V gene sequence: CDR1 SGHTS, CDR2 YDEGEE. CDR3 length equals 16 residues. The chain couples TRBV5-8 to TRBJ1-6; D is undetermined. This TCR derives from a woman aged 45 to 65 with acute or convalescent COVID-19. Sample: peripheral blood. DNA for the CDR3: TGTGCCAGCAGCCCCGGTCGGGTCAGCAATAATTCACCCCTCCACTTT. It is translated as CASSPGRVSNNSPLHF.